Each of the 2 T cell receptor beta chains below was sequenced from the same sample in a study of CD8 T cells in ankylosing spondylitis. TCRdb independently ran MiXCR on the 5' RACE reads; one entry per CDR3 protein. The sample has 250,000 to 300,000 distinct CDR3 sequences, 15% to 20% seen once. The sequencing input was blood, either unsorted or a sorted T cell fraction (not recorded which). The receptors here all came from a male donor with ankylosing spondylitis or in good health (not recorded which).

The chain's CDR3 is CASSQSGVNIGVDYEQYF. CDR3 coding DNA: TGCGCCAGCAGCCAAAGTGGGGTCAATATCGGAGTCGACTACGAGCAGTACTTC. The chain employs TRBV4-1 and TRBJ2-7; no definite D call. The CDR3 length is 18 residues. Trimming removed 2 bases at V and 3 bases at J, with 23 bases between. Germline-derived CDR1 and CDR2 are MGHRA and YSYEKL.

The rearrangement uses TRBV24-1 and TRBJ2-2; maybe TRBD2 (6 bases). CDR3 length equals 15 residues. Trimming removed 6 bases at V and 2 bases at J, with 12 bases between. Germline V lookup: CDR1 KGHDR, CDR2 SFDVKD. The CDR3 DNA reads as TGTGCCACCAGTCCGGCTAGCGCAAACACCGGGGAGCTGTTTTTT. Translation: CATSPASANTGELFF.